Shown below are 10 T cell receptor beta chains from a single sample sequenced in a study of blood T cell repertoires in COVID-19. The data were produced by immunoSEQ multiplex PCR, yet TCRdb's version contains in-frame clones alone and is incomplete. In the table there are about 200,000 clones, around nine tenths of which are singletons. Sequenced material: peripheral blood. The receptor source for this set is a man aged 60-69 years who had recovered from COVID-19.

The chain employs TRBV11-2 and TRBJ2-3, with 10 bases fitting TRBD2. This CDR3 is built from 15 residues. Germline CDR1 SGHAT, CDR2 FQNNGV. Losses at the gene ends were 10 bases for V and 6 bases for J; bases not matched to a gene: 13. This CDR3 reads CAILDASGSGDTQYF. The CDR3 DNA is TGTGCCATCCTCGACGCTAGCGGGAGTGGGGATACGCAGTATTTT.

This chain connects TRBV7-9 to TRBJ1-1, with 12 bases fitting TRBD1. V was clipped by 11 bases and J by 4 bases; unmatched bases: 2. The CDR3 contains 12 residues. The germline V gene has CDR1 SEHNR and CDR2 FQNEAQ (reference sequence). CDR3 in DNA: TGTGCCGGGGACAGGGGGCCCACTGAAGCTTTCTTT. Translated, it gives CAGDRGPTEAFF.

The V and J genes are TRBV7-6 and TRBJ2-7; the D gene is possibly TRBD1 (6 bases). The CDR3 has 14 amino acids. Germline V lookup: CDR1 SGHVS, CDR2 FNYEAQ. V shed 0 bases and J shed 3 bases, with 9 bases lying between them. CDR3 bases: TGTGCCAGCAGCTTAGCGCGGACAGACTACGAGCAGTACTTC. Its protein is CASSLARTDYEQYF. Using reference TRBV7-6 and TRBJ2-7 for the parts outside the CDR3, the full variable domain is GAGVSQSPRYKVTKRGQDVALRCDPISGHVSLYWYRQALGQGPEFLTYFNYEAQQDKSGLPNDRFSAERPEGSISTLTIQRTEQRDSAMYRCASSLARTDYEQYFGPGTRLTVT.

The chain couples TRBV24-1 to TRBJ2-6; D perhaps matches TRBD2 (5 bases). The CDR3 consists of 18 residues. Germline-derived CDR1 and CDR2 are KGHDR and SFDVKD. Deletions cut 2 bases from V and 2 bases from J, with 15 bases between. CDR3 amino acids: CATSDSLTAGPGANVLTF. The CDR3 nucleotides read TGTGCCACCAGTGATTCTCTGACCGCGGGCCCTGGGGCCAACGTCCTGACTTTC.

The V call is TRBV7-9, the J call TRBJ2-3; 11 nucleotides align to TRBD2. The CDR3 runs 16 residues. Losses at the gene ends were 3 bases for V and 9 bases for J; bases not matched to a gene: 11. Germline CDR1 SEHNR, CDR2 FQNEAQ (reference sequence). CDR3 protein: CASSLDLAGGPHTQYF. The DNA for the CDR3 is TGTGCCAGCAGCTTGGATTTAGCGGGAGGGCCTCACACGCAGTATTTT.

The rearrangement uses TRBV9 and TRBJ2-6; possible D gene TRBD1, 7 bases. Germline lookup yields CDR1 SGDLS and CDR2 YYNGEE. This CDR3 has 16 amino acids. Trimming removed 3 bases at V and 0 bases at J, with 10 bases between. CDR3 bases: TGTGCCAGCAGCGCCAGGGGGGACTCTGGGGCCAACGTCCTGACTTTC. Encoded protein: CASSARGDSGANVLTF.

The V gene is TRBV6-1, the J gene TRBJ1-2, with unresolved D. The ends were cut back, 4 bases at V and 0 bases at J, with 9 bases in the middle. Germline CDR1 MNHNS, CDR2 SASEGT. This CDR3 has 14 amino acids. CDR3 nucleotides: TGTGCCAGCAGTGGAGCTGGAGCTAACTATGGCTACACCTTC. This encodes CASSGAGANYGYTF.

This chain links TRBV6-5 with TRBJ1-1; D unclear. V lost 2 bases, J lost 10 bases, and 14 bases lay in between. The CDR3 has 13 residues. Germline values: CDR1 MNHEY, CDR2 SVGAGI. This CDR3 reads CASSYGPGMGAFF. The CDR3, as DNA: TGTGCCAGCAGTTACGGACCGGGAATGGGAGCTTTCTTT.

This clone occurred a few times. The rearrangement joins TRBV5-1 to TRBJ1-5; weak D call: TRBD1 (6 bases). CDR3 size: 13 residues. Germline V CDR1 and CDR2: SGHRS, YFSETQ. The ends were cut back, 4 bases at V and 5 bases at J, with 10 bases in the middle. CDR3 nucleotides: TGCGCCAGCAGCGCGGACAGCTATCAGCCCCAGCATTTT. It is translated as CASSADSYQPQHF.

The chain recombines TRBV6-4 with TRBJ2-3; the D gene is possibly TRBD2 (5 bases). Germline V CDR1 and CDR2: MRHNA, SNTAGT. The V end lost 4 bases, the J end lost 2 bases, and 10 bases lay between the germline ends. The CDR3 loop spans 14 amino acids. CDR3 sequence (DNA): TGTGCCAGCAGTGTAACGGACTTCACAGATACGCAGTATTTT. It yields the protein CASSVTDFTDTQYF.